These 32 T cell receptor beta chains were all obtained from the same sample, sequenced in a study of graft-versus-host responses after intestinal transplantation. Here immunoSEQ multiplex PCR was the method, and the copy in TCRdb shows in-frame clones only, minus some. The sample comprises 45,000 to 50,000 clones, around 90% of which are singletons, and 2% to 2.5% rests with the top ten. For these receptors, no antigen is known. Sequences were derived from unstimulated CD4+ T cells sorted from spleen or lymph node cells, sampled before transplant. All receptors come from a human donor who was the organ donor for an intestinal transplant.

The rearrangement links TRBV6-1 to TRBJ1-2; D not certain. V was shortened by 6 bases and J by 1 base, with 6 bases between the two germline ends. The CDR3 consists of 12 residues. Germline values: CDR1 MNHNS, CDR2 SASEGT. CDR3 amino acids: CASRALNYGYTF. The DNA of the CDR3 is TGTGCCAGCAGGGCACTTAACTATGGCTACACCTTC.

V and J are TRBV28 and TRBJ2-2; TRBD1 aligns across 9 bases. Germline V lookup: CDR1 MDHEN, CDR2 SYDVKM. The length of the CDR3 is 12 residues. V lost 11 bases, J lost 5 bases, and 3 bases stayed unmatched. The CDR3 sequence is CAGQGTTGELFF. The CDR3 DNA reads TGTGCCGGACAGGGGACGACCGGGGAGCTGTTTTTT.

The V and J genes are TRBV5-1 and TRBJ2-3; TRBD2 agrees at 9 bases. J was trimmed by 1 base and V by 1 base; bases with no gene match: 4. The CDR3 contains 16 residues. Germline V CDR1 and CDR2: SGHRS, YFSETQ. CDR3 amino acids: CASSLLAGGGTDTQYF. Here the CDR3 DNA reads TGCGCCAGCAGCTTGCTCGCGGGAGGGGGCACAGATACGCAGTATTTT.

The V and J genes are TRBV19 and TRBJ2-2; perhaps D is TRBD1 or TRBD2 (5 bases each). The CDR3 is made up of 16 amino acids. Germline values: CDR1 LNHDA, CDR2 SQIVND (reference sequence). Trimming shortened V by 3 bases and J by 9 bases, and 20 bases separated the two germline ends. The CDR3 protein is CASSIGTTHGGRELFF. Written as DNA, the CDR3 is TGTGCCAGTAGTATTGGGACGACTCATGGGGGTAGGGAGCTGTTTTTT.

This chain uses TRBV28 with TRBJ2-7; the D gene could be TRBD1 or TRBD2 (6 bases each). The ends were cut back, 3 bases at V and 5 bases at J, with 20 bases in the middle. The V gene's germline CDR1 is MDHEN and CDR2 SYDVKM. The CDR3 is made up of 16 amino acids. In DNA, the CDR3 is TGTGCCAGCAGTTTTCCCCCCGGGGGCGGTTCCCACGAGCAGTACTTC. Its translation is CASSFPPGGGSHEQYF.

The gene calls are TRBV2 and TRBJ1-5, with D uncertain. Germline CDR1 is SNHLY and CDR2 is FYNNEI. The CDR3 runs 13 residues. V lost 7 bases, J lost 0 bases, and 7 bases lay in between. The CDR3, as DNA: TGTGCCAGCACCACGTATAGCAATCAGCCCCAGCATTTT. Amino acid sequence: CASTTYSNQPQHF.

This rearrangement joins TRBV28 to TRBJ2-5; D is unresolved. Per germline, CDR1 MDHEN and CDR2 SYDVKM. The CDR3 contains 16 residues. V shed 6 bases and J shed 5 bases, with 22 bases lying between them. CDR3 sequence reads: CASRNIGAGAVETQYF. CDR3 DNA: TGTGCCAGCAGAAACATCGGCGCTGGCGCGGTCGAGACCCAGTACTTC.

The chain's CDR3 is CASSLRASGNEQFF. The DNA of the CDR3 is TGCGCCAGCAGCTTGAGGGCTAGCGGGAATGAGCAGTTCTTC. V gene TRBV5-1 combines with J gene TRBJ2-1; 8 bases are a match to TRBD2. Per the germline V gene, CDR1 is SGHRS and CDR2 is YFSETQ. J was trimmed by 7 bases and V by 1 base; bases with no gene match: 4. The CDR3 has 14 amino acids.

This chain connects TRBV28 to TRBJ2-5; 12 bases line up with TRBD2. The V segment lost 5 bases and the J segment 5 bases; nucleotides outside the gene matches: 12. Germline loops: CDR1 MDHEN, CDR2 SYDVKM. The CDR3 spans 17 residues. As DNA, the CDR3 is TGTGCCAGCAGTCAAGGGCGGACTAGCGGGATGGGGGAGACCCAGTACTTC. Protein product: CASSQGRTSGMGETQYF.

This chain joins TRBV7-6 and TRBJ2-2, with 11 bases fitting TRBD2. The germline CDR1 and CDR2 sequences are SGHVS and FNYEAQ. This CDR3 spans 18 amino acids. J gave up 0 bases and V 5 bases, and 8 bases lay outside the gene matches. The CDR3 sequence: CASSPRSGRVANTGELFF. The DNA of the CDR3 is TGTGCCAGCAGCCCCCGTAGCGGGAGGGTCGCGAACACCGGGGAGCTGTTTTTT. The full variable domain, with the rest looked up from reference TRBV7-6 and TRBJ2-2, is GAGVSQSPRYKVTKRGQDVALRCDPISGHVSLYWYRQALGQGPEFLTYFNYEAQQDKSGLPNDRFSAERPEGSISTLTIQRTEQRDSAMYRCASSPRSGRVANTGELFFGEGSRLTVL.

This sequence joins TRBV27 and TRBJ1-2, with TRBD1 matching 7 bases. The length of the CDR3 is 14 residues. Looked up from germline, CDR1 is MNHEY and CDR2 is SMNVEV (reference sequence). V dropped 3 bases and J dropped 3; count of bases not matched to a gene: 4. Written as DNA, the CDR3 is TGTGCCAGCAGTTTCTCAGGGGGAGACTATGGCTACACCTTC. Amino acid sequence: CASSFSGGDYGYTF.

The CDR3 protein is CAGPYEQYF. CDR3 coding DNA: TGTGCAGGGCCCTACGAGCAGTACTTC. The J gene is TRBJ2-7, the V gene TRBV3-1 (or the pseudogene TRBV3-2), with unresolved D. This CDR3 has 9 amino acids. Germline V gene lookup returns CDR1 LGHDT and CDR2 YNNKEL (reference sequence).

This sequence joins TRBV7-2 and TRBJ2-1; the D call may be TRBD1 or TRBD2 (5 bases each). V was cut by 2 bases and J by 7 bases, with 15 bases left in between. In germline, CDR1 is SGHTA, CDR2 FQGNSA. The CDR3 runs 15 residues. The CDR3 region is CASSLRGAGRNEQFF. CDR3 nucleotides: TGTGCCAGCAGCTTAAGAGGGGCCGGTCGTAATGAGCAGTTCTTC.

This sequence joins TRBV5-1 and TRBJ2-1; 11 bases map to TRBD2. In germline, CDR1 is SGHRS, CDR2 YFSETQ. The CDR3 consists of 15 residues. With V trimmed by 0 bases and J by 7 bases, 3 bases remained unmatched. DNA for the CDR3: TGCGCCAGCAGCTTGGTGTCTAGCGGGAGGAATGAGCAGTTCTTC. Translating it yields CASSLVSSGRNEQFF.

As regards this clone: Other DNA sequences from this sample encode an identical CDR3 as well. The chain is built from TRBV29-1 and TRBJ1-1; D is perhaps TRBD1 (5 bases). This CDR3 spans 13 amino acids. CDR1 and CDR2 from the germline V gene are SQVTM and ANQGSEA. The V end lost 6 bases, the J end lost 0 bases, and 11 bases lay between the germline ends. The CDR3 DNA is TGCAGCGTGGCGGGACGGATGAACACTGAAGCTTTCTTT. The encoded protein is CSVAGRMNTEAFF.

CDR3 amino acids: CASQAGARYEQYF. The CDR3 DNA follows: TGTGCCAGCCAAGCGGGAGCGCGCTACGAGCAGTACTTC. The chain links TRBV11-1 to TRBJ2-7, with 8 bases identical to TRBD2. Trimming removed 8 bases from V and 3 bases from J; junction bases left unmatched: 6. The germline V gene has CDR1 SGHAT and CDR2 FQDESV (reference sequence). The CDR3 sequence is 13 residues long. The full variable domain, in which reference TRBV11-1 and TRBJ2-7 provide the parts outside the CDR3, is EAEVAQSPRYKITEKSQAVAFWCDPISGHATLYWYRQILGQGPELLVQFQDESVVDDSQLPKDRFSAERLKGVDSTLKIQPAELGDSAMYLCASQAGARYEQYFGPGTRLTVT.

This clone was seen only once. V is TRBV9 and J is TRBJ2-7; 9 nucleotides align to TRBD1. The CDR3 has 14 amino acids. Germline CDR1 is SGDLS and CDR2 is YYNGEE. Trimming at V came to 4 bases and at J to 4 bases, leaving 6 bases not matched to a gene. The CDR3 protein is CASSPSTGGYEQYF. CDR3 nucleotide sequence: TGTGCCAGCAGCCCCTCGACAGGGGGATACGAGCAGTACTTC.

The genes are TRBV6-7 and TRBJ2-1; 7 positions match TRBD2. TRBV6-7 carries the ORF label, with uncertain function. The CDR3 contains 16 residues. Trimming took 1 base from V and 5 from J; bases not matched to a gene: 8. CDR3 sequence: CASSYWSLADHNEQFF. CDR3 coding DNA: TGTGCCAGCAGTTACTGGTCTCTAGCGGACCACAATGAGCAGTTCTTC.

The chain recombines TRBV15 with TRBJ2-3; D is ambiguous. Germline CDR1 and CDR2: LNHNV and YYDKDF (reference sequence). This CDR3 comprises 14 residues. V shed 4 bases and J shed 1 base, with 9 bases lying between them. The CDR3 DNA follows: TGTGCCACCAGCACGGCTGCGGGCACAGATACGCAGTATTTT. This encodes CATSTAAGTDTQYF.

This chain connects TRBV7-9 to TRBJ2-7; 14 positions agree with TRBD2. Trimming took 5 bases from V and 3 from J; bases not matched to a gene: 12. CDR1 is SEHNR and CDR2 is FQNEAQ in the germline V gene (reference sequence). The CDR3 spans 18 residues. The CDR3 bases are TGTGCCAGCAGCCCGACAAGGACTAGCGGGGGGTATGGCTACGAGCAGTACTTC. Translated, it gives CASSPTRTSGGYGYEQYF.

V gene TRBV28 combines with J gene TRBJ2-1; D is undetermined. The V and J ends lost 6 bases and 2 bases respectively, with 8 bases between them. In germline, CDR1 is MDHEN, CDR2 SYDVKM. This CDR3 region has 13 residues. The CDR3 DNA follows: TGTGCCAGCAGCGGACGGACCTACAATGAGCAGTTCTTC. Its translation: CASSGRTYNEQFF.

The rearrangement joins TRBV30 to TRBJ2-7; TRBD1 matches 7 bases. This CDR3 is 14 amino acids long. Germline V CDR1 and CDR2: GTSNPN, SVGIG (reference sequence). V shed 3 bases and J 2 bases; nucleotides not matched to a gene: 7. CDR3 protein: CAWSFPGQTYEQYF. The CDR3 DNA is TGTGCCTGGAGCTTCCCGGGACAGACCTACGAGCAGTACTTC.

The rearrangement uses TRBV19 and TRBJ1-5; no firm D call. The CDR3 is 13 amino acids. V gave up 3 bases and J gave up 3 bases, with 6 bases separating them. In germline, CDR1 is LNHDA, CDR2 SQIVND (reference sequence). The CDR3 bases are TGTGCCAGTAGTATTTTGACCAATCAGCCCCAGCATTTT. This encodes CASSILTNQPQHF.

The gene calls are TRBV29-1 and TRBJ2-5, with 8 bases identical to TRBD2. Germline lookup yields CDR1 SQVTM and CDR2 ANQGSEA. V lost 7 bases and J lost 4; bases outside the gene matches: 2. The CDR3 sequence is 11 residues long. The CDR3 DNA is TGCAGCGGTACTAGCGGAGAGACCCAGTACTTC. Translated: CSGTSGETQYF. The whole variable domain, remainder taken from reference TRBV29-1 and TRBJ2-5, is SAVISQKPSRDICQRGTSLTIQCQVDSQVTMMFWYRQQPGQSLTLIATANQGSEATYESGFVIDKFPISRPNLTFSTLTVSNMSPEDSSIYLCSGTSGETQYFGPGTRLLVL.

The CDR3 coding sequence is TGCGCCAGCAGCCAAGATATTAGCGGACCTACCTACGAGCAGTACTTC. Residues: CASSQDISGPTYEQYF. V gene TRBV4-3 combines with J gene TRBJ2-7; possibly TRBD2 for D (6 bases). V lost 0 bases and J 2 bases, leaving 14 bases between the germline ends. CDR1 and CDR2 from the germline V gene are LGHNA and YSLEER. This CDR3 contains 16 residues.

This clone appeared a few times. J is TRBJ1-2 and V is TRBV28; 8 bases are shared with TRBD1. The CDR3 covers 14 residues. Germline CDR1 reads MDHEN; CDR2 reads SYDVKM. V was clipped by 3 bases and J by 6 bases; unmatched bases: 6. The CDR3 protein is CASSLDRAYHGYTF. In nucleotides, the CDR3 is TGTGCCAGCAGTTTGGACAGGGCTTATCATGGCTACACCTTC.

In its sample, this clone was seen once. The V gene is TRBV5-1, the J gene TRBJ2-2; 11 bases align to TRBD2. This CDR3 is 17 amino acids long. Germline V gene data show CDR1 as SGHRS and CDR2 as YFSETQ. V lost 7 bases to trimming and J lost 2 bases; unmatched junction nucleotides: 10. The CDR3 sequence: CASVDIAGGPNTGELFF. CDR3 DNA sequence: TGCGCCAGCGTAGACATAGCGGGAGGGCCTAACACCGGGGAGCTGTTTTTT.

The rearrangement uses TRBV21-1 and TRBJ2-5; no DNA check was done on the table's D call, TRBD2. TRBV21-1 is flagged as a pseudogene. The CDR3 covers 18 residues. CDR3 nucleotide sequence: TGTGCCAGCAGCAAGCCGGGACTAGCGGGAGACTCGACAGAGACCCAGTACTTC. Residues: CASSKPGLAGDSTETQYF.

This clone showed up just a few times. The gene calls are TRBV18 and TRBJ2-4; TRBD1 aligns across 10 bases. The junction had 0 bases not matched to a gene; V was cut back by 6 bases and J by 1 base. Germline CDR1 and CDR2: KGHSH and LQKENI. This CDR3 is 14 amino acids long. The CDR3 region is CASSGQGAKNIQYF. The CDR3, as DNA: TGTGCCAGCTCGGGACAGGGGGCCAAAAACATTCAGTACTTC.

The chain joins TRBV6-1 to TRBJ2-7; 9 bases agree with TRBD2. This CDR3 is built from 14 residues. Germline loops: CDR1 MNHNS, CDR2 SASEGT. The V and J ends lost 8 bases and 1 base, in that order; junction bases with no gene match: 6. The CDR3 loop is CASAASGISYEQYF. As DNA, the CDR3 is TGTGCCAGCGCAGCTAGCGGGATATCCTACGAGCAGTACTTC.

The chain links TRBV10-3 to TRBJ2-1; D gene ambiguous. Trimming cost V 6 bases and J 4 bases, with 10 bases left between them. This CDR3 spans 13 amino acids. The germline gives CDR1 ENHRY, CDR2 SYGVKD. CDR3 DNA: TGTGCCATCAGCGGACCCCCTTACAATGAGCAGTTCTTC. Translating gives CAISGPPYNEQFF.

CDR3 in DNA: TGTGCCAGCTCACGACTAGCGGGAGGAAACACCGGGGAGCTGTTTTTT. It is translated as CASSRLAGGNTGELFF. The chain recombines TRBV18 with TRBJ2-2, with TRBD2 matching over 13 bases. Germline V CDR1 and CDR2: KGHSH, LQKENI. The CDR3 spans 16 residues. Trimming cost V 4 bases and J 2 bases; bases outside gene matches: 1. Full variable domain (rest looked up from reference TRBV18 and TRBJ2-2): NAGVMQNPRHLVRRRGQEARLRCSPMKGHSHVYWYRQLPEEGLKFMVYLQKENIIDESGMPKERFSAEFPKEGPSILRIQQVVRGDSAAYFCASSRLAGGNTGELFFGEGSRLTVL.